This T cell receptor beta chain was documented in a study of circulating CD8 cells and anti-PD-1 response in melanoma. Study in general: Anti-PD-1 was first-line therapy for about 50% of the 13 patients.

The QIAseq Immune Repertoire TCR panel built the libraries from roughly 15 ng of total RNA. TCRdb redid the calling of the reads with MiXCR, one entry per CDR3 protein. The sample lists about 500 distinct CDR3 sequences; around 8.7% were seen once. This clonotype is large. From live CD3+CD8+TCRalphabeta+ cells, four PD-1 and/or TIGIT subsets were sorted. Germline loops: CDR1 DFQATT, CDR2 SNEGSKA (reference sequence). The CDR3 has 12 amino acids. V lost 3 bases and J 5 bases, leaving 11 bases between the germline ends. This TCR derives from a human donor with melanoma. Sequencing was performed on CD8+ T cells from PBMCs, taken at baseline or after one month of anti-PD-1 therapy (not recorded which). The rearrangement uses TRBV20-1 and TRBJ2-7; no firm D call. CDR3 sequence (DNA): TGCAGTGCTAGGCTAGTCGAAAACGAGCAGTACTTC. This sequence encodes CSARLVENEQYF.